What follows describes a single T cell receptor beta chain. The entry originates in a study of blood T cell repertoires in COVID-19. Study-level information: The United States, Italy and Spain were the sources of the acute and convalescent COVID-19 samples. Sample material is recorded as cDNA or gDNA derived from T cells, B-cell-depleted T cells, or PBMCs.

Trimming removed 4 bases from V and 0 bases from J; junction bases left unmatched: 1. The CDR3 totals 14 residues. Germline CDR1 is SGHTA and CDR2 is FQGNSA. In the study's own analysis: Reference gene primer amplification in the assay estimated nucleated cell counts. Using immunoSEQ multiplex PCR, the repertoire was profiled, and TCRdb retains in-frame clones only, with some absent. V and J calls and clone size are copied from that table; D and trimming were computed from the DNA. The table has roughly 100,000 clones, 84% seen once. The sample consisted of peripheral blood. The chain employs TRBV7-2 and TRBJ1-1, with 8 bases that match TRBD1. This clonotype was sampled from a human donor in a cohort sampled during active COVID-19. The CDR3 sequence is CASSWDRLNTEAFF. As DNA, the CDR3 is TGTGCCAGCAGCTGGGACAGGTTGAACACTGAAGCTTTCTTT.